The 4 T cell receptor beta chains given below trace back to one sample, sequenced in a study of response to subunit inactivated influenza vaccine. In TCRdb, the RT-PCR reads were re-called with MiXCR into one record per CDR3 protein. The table lists fewer than 750,000 distinct CDR3 sequences, less than 15% of them singletons. Here the sequenced sample was PBMCs from blood, taken approximately 12 days after vaccination. The source is a man aged 45-65 years who received an inactivated influenza vaccine.

The chain joins TRBV2 to TRBJ2-7, with 10 bases fitting TRBD2. V lost 4 bases to trimming and J lost 12 bases; unmatched junction nucleotides: 6. Germline CDR1 and CDR2: SNHLY and FYNNEI. This CDR3 is built from 12 residues. CDR3 bases: TGTGCCAGCAGTGCTCTAGCGGGAGCTCTGTACTTC. It codes for CASSALAGALYF.

In its sample, this clonotype was seen a few times. A much bigger clone sits one base away, suggesting this may be a read error. The gene calls are TRBV7-2 and TRBJ1-6; D gene unclear. Per the germline V gene, CDR1 is SGHTA and CDR2 is FQGNSA. Trimming stripped 3 bases from V and 6 bases from J, with 0 bases between. This CDR3 is built from 11 residues. The CDR3 DNA is TGTGCCAGCAGCTTTAATTCACCCCTCCACTTT. Its protein product is CASSFNSPLHF.

This clonotype was seen only a few times. The chain is built from TRBV12-3 or TRBV12-4 and TRBJ1-2, with D hard to call. The CDR3 length is 12 residues. Trimming shortened V by 6 bases and J by 0 bases, and 5 bases separated the two germline ends. The CDR3 bases are TGTGCCAGCAGGGCATCTAACTATGGCTACACCTTC. Encoded protein: CASRASNYGYTF.

This clonotype was recorded at least ten times. V and J are TRBV12-3 or TRBV12-4 and TRBJ2-5; 8 nucleotides align to TRBD1. This CDR3 spans 12 amino acids. J lost 4 bases, V lost 7 bases, and 2 bases had no gene match. As DNA, the CDR3 is TGTGCCAGCACGACAGGGGTAGAGACCCAGTACTTC. It yields the protein CASTTGVETQYF.